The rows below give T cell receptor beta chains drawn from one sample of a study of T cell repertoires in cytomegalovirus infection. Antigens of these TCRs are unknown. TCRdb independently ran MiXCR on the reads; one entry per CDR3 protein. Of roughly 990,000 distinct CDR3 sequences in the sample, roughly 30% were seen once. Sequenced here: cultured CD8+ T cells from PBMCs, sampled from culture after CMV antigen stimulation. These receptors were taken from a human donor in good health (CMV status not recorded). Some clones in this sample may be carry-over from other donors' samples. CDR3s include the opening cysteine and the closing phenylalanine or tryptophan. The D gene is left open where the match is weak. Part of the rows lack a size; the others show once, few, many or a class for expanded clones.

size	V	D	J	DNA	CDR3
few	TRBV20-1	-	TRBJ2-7	TGCAGTGCTAGAGATAACGAGCAGTACTTC	CSARDNEQYF
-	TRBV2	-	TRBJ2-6	TGTGCAGCCCTTTCCCAGACAAGGGTCCTGACTTTC	CAALSQTRVLTF
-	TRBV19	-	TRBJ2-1	TGTGCCAGTAGTATCGGCGGGGAGAATGAGCAGTTCTTC	CASSIGGENEQFF
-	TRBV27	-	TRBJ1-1	TGTGCCAGCAGTTTATTGGGGCCCCTTGAAGCTTTCTTT	CASSLLGPLEAFF
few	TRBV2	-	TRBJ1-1	TGTGCCAGCACCCTCACAGGGATGCCGGGCACTGAAGCTTTCTTT	CASTLTGMPGTEAFF
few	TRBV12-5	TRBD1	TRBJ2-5	TGTGCTAGTGGTTTGGAATTTCCGGGACAGACGTACCAAGAGACCCAGTACTTC	CASGLEFPGQTYQETQYF
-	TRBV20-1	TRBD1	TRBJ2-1	TGCAGTGCTAAGTTCGGACAGGGGTTCAATGAGCAGTTCTTC	CSAKFGQGFNEQFF
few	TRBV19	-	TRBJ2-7	TGTGCCAGCCACGCCTCAGGGCGGCGGGACGAGCAGTACTTC	CASHASGRRDEQYF
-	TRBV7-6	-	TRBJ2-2	TGTGCCAGCAGCTCAAGGGTGATAACCGGGACACCTTCGGGCGGGGAGCTGTTTTTT	CASSSRVITGTPSGGELFF
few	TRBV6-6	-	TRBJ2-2	TGTGCCAGCAGTTACATCCCCGGGGAGCTGTTTTTT	CASSYIPGELFF
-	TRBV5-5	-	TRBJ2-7	TGTGCCAGCAGCTTGAGCGGGCGGACCGCCAACCCCTACGAGCAGTACTTC	CASSLSGRTANPYEQYF
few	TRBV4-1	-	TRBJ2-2	TGCGCCAGCAGCCAGGGTTTAGGTGCCGGGGAGCTGTTTTTT	CASSQGLGAGELFF
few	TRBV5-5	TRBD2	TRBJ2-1	TGTGCCAGCAGCCAGACCGGTGTTAGCGGGGGGTACAATGAGCAGTTCTTC	CASSQTGVSGGYNEQFF
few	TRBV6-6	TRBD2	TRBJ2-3	TGTGCCAGCAGTACCGGGACTAGCGCTTCCTACTACACAGATACGCAGTATTTT	CASSTGTSASYYTDTQYF
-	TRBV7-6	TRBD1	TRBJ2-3	TGTGCCAGCAGCTTAGCGCTAAGACAGGGTGCACAGGGTACGCAGTATTTT	CASSLALRQGAQGTQYF
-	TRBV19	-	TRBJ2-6	TGTGCCAGTAGTTATGGGGTGGAGGCCAACGTCCTGACTTTC	CASSYGVEANVLTF
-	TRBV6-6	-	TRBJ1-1	TGTGCCAGCCGGGATCCTACTGAAGCTTTCTTT	CASRDPTEAFF
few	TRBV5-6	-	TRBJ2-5	TGTGCCAGCAGCTGGGGCAGGCCACAAGAGACCCAGTACTTC	CASSWGRPQETQYF
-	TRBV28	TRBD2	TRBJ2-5	TGTGCCAGCACCTCTAGCGGGGGAGACCAAGAGACCCAGTACTTC	CASTSSGGDQETQYF
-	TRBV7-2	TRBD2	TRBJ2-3	TGTGCCAGCAGCTCCTCTAGCGGGAGGGCAGATACGCAGTATTTT	CASSSSSGRADTQYF
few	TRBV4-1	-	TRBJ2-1	TGCGCCAGCAGCCCCCCTTTGACAGGAGGGTTAGAGCAGTTCTTC	CASSPPLTGGLEQFF
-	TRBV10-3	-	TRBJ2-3	TGTGCCACCCTCGGTGGGCTAGCCGGAGATACGCAGTATTTT	CATLGGLAGDTQYF
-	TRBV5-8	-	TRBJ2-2	TGTGCCAGCAGCCCCTGGGTCAACACCGGGGAGCTGTTTTTT	CASSPWVNTGELFF
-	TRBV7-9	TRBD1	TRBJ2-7	TGTGCCAGCAGCTTAACCGGGACAGGGGAACCCTACGAGCAGTACTTC	CASSLTGTGEPYEQYF
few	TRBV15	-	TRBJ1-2	TGTGCCACCAGCAGAGATCGGGCAGCGAACTATGGCTACACCTTC	CATSRDRAANYGYTF
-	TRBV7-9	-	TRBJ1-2	TGTGCCAGCAGCGGGGAGCACTATGGCTACACCTTC	CASSGEHYGYTF
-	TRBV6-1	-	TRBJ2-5	TGTGCCAGCAGTGATGGAGGCTGGGGATGGAAAGAGACCCAGTACTTC	CASSDGGWGWKETQYF
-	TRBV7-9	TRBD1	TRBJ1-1	TGTGCCAGCAGCTCCGGGACGCCAGGGGGCCCGTCTGAAGCTTTCTTT	CASSSGTPGGPSEAFF
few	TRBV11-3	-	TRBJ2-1	TGTGCCAGCAGCAAACAACGGGACCCCGGGGAGGAGCAGTTCTTC	CASSKQRDPGEEQFF
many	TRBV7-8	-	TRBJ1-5	TGTGCCAGCAGCTTAGATTCTTCGGAGAGCAATCAGCCCCAGCATTTT	CASSLDSSESNQPQHF
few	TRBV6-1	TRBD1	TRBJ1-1	TGTGCCAGCAGTGAAGTGGAGGGGGCGCCGTCGTGGACTGAAGCTTTCTTT	CASSEVEGAPSWTEAFF
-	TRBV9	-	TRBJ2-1	TGTGCCAGCAGCGTAATTTCCTCTTACAATGAGCAGTTCTTC	CASSVISSYNEQFF
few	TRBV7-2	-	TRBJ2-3	TGTGCCAGCAGCTTAAGTACCTCAAACACAGATACGCAGTATTTT	CASSLSTSNTDTQYF
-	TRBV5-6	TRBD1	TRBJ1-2	TGTGCCAGCAGCCCTGCAATTCCGGACAGGGGAGATAACTATGGCTACACCTTC	CASSPAIPDRGDNYGYTF
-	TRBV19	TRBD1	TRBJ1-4	TGTGCCAGTAGTCTATCACCGACAGGGAGAAGGGAAAAACTGTTTTTT	CASSLSPTGRREKLFF
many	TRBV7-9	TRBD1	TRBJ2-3	TGTGCCAGCAGCTCGGACAGGGGAAGCACAGATACGCAGTATTTT	CASSSDRGSTDTQYF
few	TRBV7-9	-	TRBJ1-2	TGTGCCAGCAGCTCGGGCGAGGGCTATGGCTACACCTTC	CASSSGEGYGYTF
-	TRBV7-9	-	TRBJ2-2	TGTGTCGGGGACACCGGGGAGCTGTTTTTT	CVGDTGELFF
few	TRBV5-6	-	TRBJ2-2	TGTGCCAGCAGCCCCGCGGTCGGACGTCGGACCGGGGAGCTGTTTTTT	CASSPAVGRRTGELFF
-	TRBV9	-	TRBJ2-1	TGTGCCAGCAGCGTACCCACCCGGGACAATGAGCAGTTCTTC	CASSVPTRDNEQFF